One and the same sample provided the 22 T cell receptor beta chains below, sequenced in a study of T cells in Graves' hyperthyroidism and ophthalmopathy. The investigators amplified TCR beta CDR3 regions from RNA transcripts. HTBI primers were employed in a first-round RT-PCR of the TCR CDR3. MiXCR was run by TCRdb on the multiplex PCR reads, yielding one entry per CDR3 protein. The sample includes 300,000 to 450,000 distinct CDR3 sequences, around 25% seen only once; the top ten take roughly 80%. Sequencing was carried out using blood. Receptor source: a man aged 45 to 65 with Graves' hyperthyroidism.

This clonotype was observed a handful of times. The chain is built from TRBV2 and TRBJ2-7; D gene unclear. The V gene's germline CDR1 is SNHLY and CDR2 FYNNEI. CDR3 length: 12 residues. V lost 6 bases and J 6 bases, leaving 12 bases between the germline ends. The CDR3 spells CASSDIGLEQYF. Written as DNA, the CDR3 is TGTGCCAGCAGCGATATAGGGCTCGAGCAGTACTTC.

Worth noting for this clonotype: A much larger clone sits a single nucleotide away, making a read error possible. The rearrangement joins TRBV11-2 to TRBJ2-1; D is perhaps TRBD1 (6 bases). CDR3 length equals 13 residues. Per germline, CDR1 SGHAT and CDR2 FQNNGV. The CDR3 region is CASSSGQPNDQFF. CDR3 nucleotides: TGTGCCAGCAGCTCAGGACAGCCCAATGATCAGTTCTTC.

The V and J genes are TRBV5-5 and TRBJ1-1; 7 positions match TRBD1. The CDR3 runs to 14 residues. Germline trimming cut 3 bases from V and 5 bases from J; bases unmatched to any gene: 7. The germline CDR1 and CDR2 sequences are SGHKS and YYEKEE (reference sequence). This chain's CDR3 is CASSSQDRYTEAFF. The DNA of the CDR3 is TGTGCCAGCAGCTCGCAGGACAGGTATACTGAAGCTTTCTTT.

This clonotype was observed many times. This chain uses TRBV28 with TRBJ2-3; no firm D call. This CDR3 comprises 12 residues. Trimming removed 5 bases at V and 7 bases at J, with 10 bases between. Germline CDR1 and CDR2: MDHEN and SYDVKM. The CDR3: CASSTGFHTQYF. The CDR3 bases are TGTGCCAGCAGTACTGGATTTCATACGCAGTATTTT.

The J gene is TRBJ2-4, the V gene TRBV24-1; 9 bases align to TRBD2. The CDR3 covers 15 residues. V gave up 2 bases and J gave up 5 bases; unmatched junction bases: 3. Per the germline V gene, CDR1 is KGHDR and CDR2 is SFDVKD. The CDR3 loop is CATSDSAGGQNIQYF. CDR3 in DNA: TGTGCCACCAGTGATTCGGCGGGAGGGCAAAACATTCAGTACTTC.

The V call is TRBV2, the J call TRBJ1-2; perhaps TRBD1 as D (6 bases). The germline gives CDR1 SNHLY, CDR2 FYNNEI. Trimming took 7 bases from V and 4 from J, leaving 16 bases between them. This CDR3 has 14 residues. CDR3 nucleotide sequence: TGTGCCAGCATGGTGGACAGAGAAGCCTATGGCTACACCTTC. Its translation is CASMVDREAYGYTF.

The chain combines TRBV4-1 with TRBJ1-5; 7 bases agree with TRBD1. This CDR3 has 15 residues. Germline lookup yields CDR1 MGHRA and CDR2 YSYEKL. With V trimmed by 2 bases and J by 4 bases, 5 bases remained unmatched. Here the CDR3 DNA reads TGCGCCAGCAGCCAACAGGGGGGTTTAAATCAGCCCCAGCATTTT. Its translation: CASSQQGGLNQPQHF.

The rearrangement links TRBV20-1 to TRBJ2-4; D could derive from TRBD1 or TRBD2 (5 bases each). Germline V gives CDR1 DFQATT, CDR2 SNEGSKA (reference sequence). The CDR3 is made up of 13 amino acids. Trimming cost V 5 bases and J 3 bases, with 11 bases left between them. The CDR3 nucleotides read TGCAGTGCTCCCCTTGGGGGCAAAAACATTCAGTACTTC. Its translation is CSAPLGGKNIQYF.

This clonotype has more than one count but fewer than ten. This chain joins TRBV20-1 and TRBJ2-7; 10 bases are a match to TRBD2. From germline, CDR1 is DFQATT and CDR2 SNEGSKA (reference sequence). V lost 7 bases and J lost 5; bases outside the gene matches: 14. The CDR3 consists of 15 residues. CDR3 loop: CSGIPRASGSHEQYF. The CDR3, as DNA: TGCAGTGGCATCCCAAGGGCTAGCGGGAGCCACGAGCAGTACTTC.

V gene TRBV4-1 combines with J gene TRBJ2-5; 7 positions agree with TRBD1. The CDR3 totals 15 residues. Germline CDR1 is MGHRA and CDR2 is YSYEKL. The J segment lost 4 bases and the V segment lost 0 bases, leaving 5 bases of the junction unmatched. The CDR3 loop reads CASSQDGTGVETQYF. As DNA, the CDR3 is TGCGCCAGCAGCCAAGACGGTACAGGGGTAGAGACCCAGTACTTC.

This clonotype has at least ten counts. The chain uses TRBV20-1 and TRBJ2-5; D not certain. Deletions cut 5 bases from V and 4 bases from J, with 20 bases between. The CDR3 consists of 15 residues. The V gene's germline CDR1 is DFQATT and CDR2 SNEGSKA (reference sequence). The CDR3 loop reads CSALVDGVLRETQYF. In nucleotides, the CDR3 is TGCAGTGCTCTTGTGGACGGAGTGTTAAGAGAGACCCAGTACTTC.

This clonotype was observed at least ten times. The chain combines TRBV2 with TRBJ2-3, with D possibly matching TRBD2 (6 bases). Deletions cut 4 bases from V and 2 bases from J, with 25 bases between. In germline, CDR1 is SNHLY, CDR2 FYNNEI. The CDR3 has 19 residues. DNA for the CDR3: TGTGCCAGCAGTGGCGGCGGGATGCTCCGGATCAAAGTCACAGATACGCAGTATTTT. As protein: CASSGGGMLRIKVTDTQYF.

V is TRBV30 and J is TRBJ2-2, with 12 bases matching TRBD2. V lost 7 bases, J lost 6 bases, and 6 bases stayed unmatched. The length of the CDR3 is 14 residues. CDR1 and CDR2 from the germline V gene are GTSNPN and SVGIG (reference sequence). The CDR3 coding sequence is TGTGCCTCGCCCGGGACTAGCGGGTCCGGGGAGCTGTTTTTT. It translates to CASPGTSGSGELFF.

The chain has TRBV6-1 and TRBJ1-1; 7 nucleotides align to TRBD1. J gave up 3 bases and V 6 bases, and 7 bases lay outside the gene matches. CDR1 is MNHNS and CDR2 is SASEGT in the germline V gene. This CDR3 comprises 14 residues. This CDR3 reads CASRSHTGDTEAFF. The CDR3 DNA reads as TGTGCCAGCAGGTCACATACAGGGGACACTGAAGCTTTCTTT.

The V call is TRBV3-1, the J call TRBJ1-2; D not resolved. Germline-derived CDR1 and CDR2 are LGHDT and YNNKEL (reference sequence). CDR3 size: 15 residues. Trimming took off 1 base at V and 4 bases at J, with 13 bases between the two ends. CDR3 nucleotides: TGTGCCAGCAGCCAAGGAACCAGAAGCTTCTATGGCTACACCTTC. Residues: CASSQGTRSFYGYTF. Using reference TRBV3-1 and TRBJ1-2 for the parts outside the CDR3, the full variable domain is DTAVSQTPKYLVTQMGNDKSIKCEQNLGHDTMYWYKQDSKKFLKIMFSYNNKELIINETVPNRFSPKSPDKAHLNLHINSLELGDSAVYFCASSQGTRSFYGYTFGSGTRLTVV.

The gene calls are TRBV11-2 and TRBJ2-1; D possibly corresponds to TRBD1 (6 bases). The CDR3 is 12 residues long. The germline V gene has CDR1 SGHAT and CDR2 FQNNGV. Between the trimmed V and J ends, which lost 2 bases and 15 bases, there was a span of 14 bases. CDR3 in DNA: TGTGCCAGCAGCTTAACAGGGACATATTCGTTCTTC. Translated: CASSLTGTYSFF.

The chain employs TRBV6-2 or TRBV6-3 and TRBJ2-1; weak D call: TRBD2 (5 bases). Germline assignment: CDR1 MNHEY and CDR2 SVGEGT. V was trimmed by 4 bases and J by 0 bases, leaving 13 bases between them. The CDR3 runs 16 residues. CDR3 sequence: CASSWMMGSSYNEQFF. The CDR3 region has the DNA TGTGCCAGCAGTTGGATGATGGGGAGCTCCTACAATGAGCAGTTCTTC.

This rearrangement joins TRBV20-1 to TRBJ1-1; D might be TRBD1 (6 bases). The CDR3 consists of 12 residues. V was clipped by 6 bases and J by 4 bases, with 12 bases between them. Germline CDR1 is DFQATT and CDR2 is SNEGSKA (reference sequence). The CDR3 region is CSAELGGTEAFF. In DNA form, the CDR3 reads TGCAGTGCGGAACTAGGGGGCACTGAAGCTTTCTTT.

The chain is built from TRBV2 and TRBJ2-1, with D perhaps TRBD1 (6 bases). Germline CDR1 SNHLY, CDR2 FYNNEI. There are 17 residues in the CDR3. The V and J ends lost 1 base and 6 bases respectively, with 19 bases between them. CDR3 in amino acids: CASSEGGPDWRINEQFF. Here the CDR3 DNA reads TGTGCCAGCAGTGAAGGGGGGCCGGACTGGAGAATCAATGAGCAGTTCTTC.

This clonotype was detected many times. V and J are TRBV27 and TRBJ2-2, with 7 nucleotides matching TRBD2. This CDR3 spans 17 amino acids. V trimming: 1 base; J trimming: 3 bases; junction bases outside the gene matches: 8. CDR1 and CDR2 (germline): MNHEY, SMNVEV (reference sequence). The CDR3 DNA follows: TGTGCCAGCAGTTTATATGGGGAGGGTGTCGACACCGGGGAGCTGTTTTTT. Translated, it gives CASSLYGEGVDTGELFF.

This clonotype was recorded at least ten times. The chain couples TRBV11-2 to TRBJ1-3; no firm D call. Germline V CDR1 and CDR2: SGHAT, FQNNGV. Trimming took off 5 bases at V and 4 bases at J, with 9 bases between the two ends. The CDR3 sequence is 13 residues long. The CDR3 spells CASSLYTGNTIYF. CDR3 in DNA: TGTGCCAGCAGCCTCTACACAGGAAACACCATATATTTT. The complete variable domain, with remaining parts taken from reference TRBV11-2 and TRBJ1-3, reads EAGVAQSPRYKIIEKRQSVAFWCNPISGHATLYWYQQILGQGPKLLIQFQNNGVVDDSQLPKDRFSAERLKGVDSTLKIQPAKLEDSAVYLCASSLYTGNTIYFGEGSWLTVV.

The chain couples TRBV12-3 or TRBV12-4 to TRBJ2-1; TRBD1 is a possible D gene (6 bases). This CDR3 is built from 14 residues. Deletions cut 3 bases from V and 10 bases from J, with 16 bases between. CDR3 coding DNA: TGTGCCAGCAGTTTTGGGACAAGGATATCCGAGCAGTTCTTC. This sequence encodes CASSFGTRISEQFF.